This TCR beta chain originates from a study of blood T cells in healthy people across ages. General observations from the study: Because sorting was not performed, PBMCs prevented conclusive naive versus antigen-experienced comparison.

The CDR3 is made up of 16 amino acids. The V gene lost 7 bases and the J gene lost 5 bases, with 21 bases spanning the gap. As to this clonotype: Its antigen is unidentified.

Using a J-beta primer mix together with a sample-barcoded 5' primer, a second PCR was run for roughly 7 to 12 cycles. A template-switch adaptor with 12 random nucleotides tagged each cDNA molecule. TCRdb recomputed calls from the 5' RACE reads with MiXCR, one row per CDR3 protein. The table records 1.5 million or so distinct CDR3 sequences, around 40% of them present only once. Sequencing was done on a sample of blood. J is TRBJ1-5 and V is TRBV12-3 or TRBV12-4; no firm D call. This receptor was identified in a woman aged 18-29 years in good health. The CDR3 DNA sequence: TGTGCCAGCACTACCTGGGGTGACGGCCCCCATCAGCCCCAGCATTTT. It is translated as CASTTWGDGPHQPQHF.